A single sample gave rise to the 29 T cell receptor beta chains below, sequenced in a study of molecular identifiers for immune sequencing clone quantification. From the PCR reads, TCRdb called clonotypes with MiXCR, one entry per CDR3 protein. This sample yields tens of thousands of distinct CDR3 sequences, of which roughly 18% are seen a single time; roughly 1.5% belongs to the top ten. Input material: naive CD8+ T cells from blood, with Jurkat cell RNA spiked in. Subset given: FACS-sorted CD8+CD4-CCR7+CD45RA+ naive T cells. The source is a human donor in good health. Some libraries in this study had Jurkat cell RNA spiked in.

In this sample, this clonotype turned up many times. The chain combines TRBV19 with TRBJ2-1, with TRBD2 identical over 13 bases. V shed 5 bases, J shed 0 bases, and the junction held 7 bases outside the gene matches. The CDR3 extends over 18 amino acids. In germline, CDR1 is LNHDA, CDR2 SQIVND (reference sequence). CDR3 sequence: CASSAGTSGASSYNEQFF. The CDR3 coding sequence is TGTGCCAGTAGTGCGGGGACTAGCGGGGCGAGCTCCTACAATGAGCAGTTCTTC.

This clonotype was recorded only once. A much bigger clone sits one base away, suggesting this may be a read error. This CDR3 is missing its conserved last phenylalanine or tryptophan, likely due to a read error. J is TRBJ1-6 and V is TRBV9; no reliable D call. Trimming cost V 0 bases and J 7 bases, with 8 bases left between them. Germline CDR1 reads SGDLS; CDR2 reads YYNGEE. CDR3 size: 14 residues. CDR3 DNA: TGTGCCAGCAGCGTAGGGATGGGGAATTCACCCCTCCACCTT. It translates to CASSVGMGNSPLHL.

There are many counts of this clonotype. Written as DNA, the CDR3 is TGTGCCAGCTCACCAAGGGGACGAACAGATACGCAGTATTTT. Translating gives CASSPRGRTDTQYF. This rearrangement joins TRBV18 to TRBJ2-3; perhaps D is TRBD1 or TRBD2 (5 bases each). The germline gives CDR1 KGHSH, CDR2 LQKENI. Trimming pared 2 bases from V and 3 bases from J, leaving 9 bases between. The CDR3 length is 14 residues.

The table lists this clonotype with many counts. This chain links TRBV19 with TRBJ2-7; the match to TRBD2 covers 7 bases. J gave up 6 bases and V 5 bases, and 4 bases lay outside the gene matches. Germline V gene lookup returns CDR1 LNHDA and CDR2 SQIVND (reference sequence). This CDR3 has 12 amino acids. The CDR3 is CASSATGGEQYF. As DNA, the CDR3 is TGTGCCAGTAGTGCGACGGGGGGCGAGCAGTACTTC. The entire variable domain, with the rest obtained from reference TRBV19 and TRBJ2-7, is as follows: DGGITQSPKYLFRKEGQNVTLSCEQNLNHDAMYWYRQDPGQGLRLIYYSQIVNDFQKGDIAEGYSVSREKKESFPLTVTSAQKNPTAFYLCASSATGGEQYFGPGTRLTVT.

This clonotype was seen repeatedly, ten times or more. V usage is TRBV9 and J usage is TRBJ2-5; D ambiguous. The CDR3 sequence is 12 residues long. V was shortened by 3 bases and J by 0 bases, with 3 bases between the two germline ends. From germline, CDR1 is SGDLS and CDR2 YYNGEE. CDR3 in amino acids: CASSGDQETQYF. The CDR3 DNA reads TGTGCCAGCAGCGGGGACCAAGAGACCCAGTACTTC. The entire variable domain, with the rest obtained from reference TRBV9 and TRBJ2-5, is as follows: DSGVTQTPKHLITATGQRVTLRCSPRSGDLSVYWYQQSLDQGLQFLIQYYNGEERAKGNILERFSAQQFPDLHSELNLSSLELGDSALYFCASSGDQETQYFGPGTRLLVL.

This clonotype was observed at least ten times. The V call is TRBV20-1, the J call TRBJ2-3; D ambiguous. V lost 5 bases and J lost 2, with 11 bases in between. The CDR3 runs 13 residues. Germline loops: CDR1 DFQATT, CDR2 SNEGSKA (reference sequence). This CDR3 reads CSAPGLITDTQYF. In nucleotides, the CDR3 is TGCAGTGCTCCGGGCCTTATCACAGATACGCAGTATTTT.

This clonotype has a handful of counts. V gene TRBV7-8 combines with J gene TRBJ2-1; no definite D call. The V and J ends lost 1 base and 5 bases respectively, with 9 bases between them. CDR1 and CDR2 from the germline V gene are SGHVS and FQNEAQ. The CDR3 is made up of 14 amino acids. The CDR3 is CASSLEGRHNEQFF. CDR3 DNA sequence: TGTGCCAGCAGCTTAGAAGGGCGCCACAATGAGCAGTTCTTC.

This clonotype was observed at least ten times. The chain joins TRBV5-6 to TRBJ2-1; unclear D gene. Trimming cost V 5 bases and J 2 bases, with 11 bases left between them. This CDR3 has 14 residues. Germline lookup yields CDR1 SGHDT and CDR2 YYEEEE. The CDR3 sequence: CASSLTLAYNEQFF. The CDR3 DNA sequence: TGTGCCAGCAGTCTGACGTTGGCCTACAATGAGCAGTTCTTC. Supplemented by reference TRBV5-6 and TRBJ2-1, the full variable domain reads DAGVTQSPTHLIKTRGQQVTLRCSPKSGHDTVSWYQQALGQGPQFIFQYYEEEERQRGNFPDRFSGHQFPNYSSELNVNALLLGDSALYLCASSLTLAYNEQFFGPGTRLTVL.

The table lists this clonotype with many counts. The CDR3 nucleotides read TGTGCCTGGAGTTTTGCGGGCACCTACGAGCAGTACTTC. Protein: CAWSFAGTYEQYF. The chain uses TRBV30 and TRBJ2-7, with a weak D call TRBD2 (5 bases). V lost 2 bases and J lost 2, with 10 bases in between. Germline V CDR1 and CDR2: GTSNPN, SVGIG (reference sequence). The CDR3 contains 13 residues.

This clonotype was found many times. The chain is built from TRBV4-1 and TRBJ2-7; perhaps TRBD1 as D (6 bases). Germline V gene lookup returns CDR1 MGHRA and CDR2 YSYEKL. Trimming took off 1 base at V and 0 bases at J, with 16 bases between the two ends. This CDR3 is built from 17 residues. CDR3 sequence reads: CASSQGARTASSYEQYF. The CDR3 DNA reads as TGCGCCAGCAGCCAAGGGGCCCGGACAGCGAGCTCCTACGAGCAGTACTTC.

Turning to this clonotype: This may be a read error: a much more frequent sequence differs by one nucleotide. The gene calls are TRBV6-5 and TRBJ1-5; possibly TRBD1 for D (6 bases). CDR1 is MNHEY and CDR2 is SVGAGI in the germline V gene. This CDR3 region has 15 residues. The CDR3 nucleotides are TGTGCCTGCAGTTATCAGCGGGGGGGCAGTCAGCCCCAGCATTTT. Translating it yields CACSYQRGGSQPQHF.

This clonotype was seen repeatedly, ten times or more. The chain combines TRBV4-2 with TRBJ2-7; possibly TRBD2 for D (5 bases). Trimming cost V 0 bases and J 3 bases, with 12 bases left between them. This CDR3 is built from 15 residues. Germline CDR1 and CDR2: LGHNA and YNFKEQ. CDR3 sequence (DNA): TGTGCCAGCAGCCAAGATCTCGGACTTGGCTACGAGCAGTACTTC. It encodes CASSQDLGLGYEQYF.

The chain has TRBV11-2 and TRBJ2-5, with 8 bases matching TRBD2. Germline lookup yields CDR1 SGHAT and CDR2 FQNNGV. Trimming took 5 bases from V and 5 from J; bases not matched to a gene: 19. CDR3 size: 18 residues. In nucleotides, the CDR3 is TGTGCCAGCAGCCCCGGCGGTTTCAGCGGGAGATTCGAGGAGACCCAGTACTTC. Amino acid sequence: CASSPGGFSGRFEETQYF.

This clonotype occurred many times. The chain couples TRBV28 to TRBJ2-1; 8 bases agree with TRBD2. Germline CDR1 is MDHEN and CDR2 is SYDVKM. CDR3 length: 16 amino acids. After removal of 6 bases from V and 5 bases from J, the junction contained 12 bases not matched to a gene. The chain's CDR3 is CASSLTPGTRNNEQFF. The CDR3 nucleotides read TGTGCCAGCAGCTTGACCCCCGGGACTAGAAACAATGAGCAGTTCTTC. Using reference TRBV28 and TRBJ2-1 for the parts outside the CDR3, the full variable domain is DVKVTQSSRYLVKRTGEKVFLECVQDMDHENMFWYRQDPGLGLRLIYFSYDVKMKEKGDIPEGYSVSREKKERFSLILESASTNQTSMYLCASSLTPGTRNNEQFFGPGTRLTVL.

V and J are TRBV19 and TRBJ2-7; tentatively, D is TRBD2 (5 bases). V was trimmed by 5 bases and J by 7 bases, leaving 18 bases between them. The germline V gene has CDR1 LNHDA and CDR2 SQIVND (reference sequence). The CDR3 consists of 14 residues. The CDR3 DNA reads TGTGCCAGTAGTGCGGGCCTGAGTAGTCTGGAGCAGTACTTC. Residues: CASSAGLSSLEQYF.

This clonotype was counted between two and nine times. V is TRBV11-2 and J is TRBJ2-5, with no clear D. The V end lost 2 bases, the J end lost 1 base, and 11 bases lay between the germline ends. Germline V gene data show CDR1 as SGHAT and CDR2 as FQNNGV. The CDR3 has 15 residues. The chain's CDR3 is CASSLTPNLQETQYF. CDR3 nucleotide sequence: TGTGCCAGCAGCTTAACTCCTAATCTCCAAGAGACCCAGTACTTC.

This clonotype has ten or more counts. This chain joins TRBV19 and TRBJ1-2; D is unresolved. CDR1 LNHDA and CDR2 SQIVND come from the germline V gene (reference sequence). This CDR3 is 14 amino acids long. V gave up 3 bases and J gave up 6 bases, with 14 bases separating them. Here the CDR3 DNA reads TGTGCCAGTAGTATTCCTGGGCCCGGAGATGGCTACACCTTC. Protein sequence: CASSIPGPGDGYTF. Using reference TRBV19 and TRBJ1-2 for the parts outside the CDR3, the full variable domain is DGGITQSPKYLFRKEGQNVTLSCEQNLNHDAMYWYRQDPGQGLRLIYYSQIVNDFQKGDIAEGYSVSREKKESFPLTVTSAQKNPTAFYLCASSIPGPGDGYTFGSGTRLTVV.

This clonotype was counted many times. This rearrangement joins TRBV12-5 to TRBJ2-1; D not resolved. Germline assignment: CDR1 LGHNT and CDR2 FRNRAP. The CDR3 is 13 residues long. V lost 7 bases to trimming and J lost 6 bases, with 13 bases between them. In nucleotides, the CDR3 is TGTGCTAGTGTCACCCCCCGGCCCAATGAGCAGTTCTTC. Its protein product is CASVTPRPNEQFF. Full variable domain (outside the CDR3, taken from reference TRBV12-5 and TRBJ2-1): DARVTQTPRHKVTEMGQEVTMRCQPILGHNTVFWYRQTMMQGLELLAYFRNRAPLDDSGMPKDRFSAEMPDATLATLKIQPSEPRDSAVYFCASVTPRPNEQFFGPGTRLTVL.

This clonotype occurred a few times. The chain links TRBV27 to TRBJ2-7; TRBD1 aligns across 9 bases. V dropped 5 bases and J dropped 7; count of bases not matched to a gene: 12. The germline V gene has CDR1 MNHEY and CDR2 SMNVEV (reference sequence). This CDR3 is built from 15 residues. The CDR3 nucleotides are TGTGCCAGCAGTCCGTTACAGGGGGCGCCTAGGGAGCAGTACTTC. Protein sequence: CASSPLQGAPREQYF.

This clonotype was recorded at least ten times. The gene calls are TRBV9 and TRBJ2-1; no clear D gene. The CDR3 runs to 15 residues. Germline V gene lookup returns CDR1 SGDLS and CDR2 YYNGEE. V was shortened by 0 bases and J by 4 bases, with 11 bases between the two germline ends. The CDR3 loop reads CASSVEPGPYNEQFF. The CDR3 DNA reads TGTGCCAGCAGCGTAGAGCCGGGCCCTTACAATGAGCAGTTCTTC.

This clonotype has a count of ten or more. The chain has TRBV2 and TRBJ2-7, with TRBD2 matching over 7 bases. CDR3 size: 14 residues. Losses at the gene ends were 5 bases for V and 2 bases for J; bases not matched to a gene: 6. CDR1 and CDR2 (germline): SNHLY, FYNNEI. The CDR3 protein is CASSSGTTTYEQYF. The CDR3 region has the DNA TGTGCCAGCAGTTCCGGGACTACAACCTACGAGCAGTACTTC.

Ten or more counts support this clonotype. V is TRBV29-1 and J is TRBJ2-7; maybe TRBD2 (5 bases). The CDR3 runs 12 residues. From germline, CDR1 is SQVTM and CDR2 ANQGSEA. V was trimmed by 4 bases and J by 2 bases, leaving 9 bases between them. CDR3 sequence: CSVVPGTYEQYF. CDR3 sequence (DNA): TGCAGCGTTGTTCCGGGAACCTACGAGCAGTACTTC.

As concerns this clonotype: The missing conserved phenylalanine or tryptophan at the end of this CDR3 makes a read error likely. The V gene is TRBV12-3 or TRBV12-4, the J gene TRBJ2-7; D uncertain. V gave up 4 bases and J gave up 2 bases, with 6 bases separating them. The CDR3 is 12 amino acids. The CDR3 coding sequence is TGTGCCAGCAGTTACACCACCTACGAGCAGTACCTC. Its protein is CASSYTTYEQYL.

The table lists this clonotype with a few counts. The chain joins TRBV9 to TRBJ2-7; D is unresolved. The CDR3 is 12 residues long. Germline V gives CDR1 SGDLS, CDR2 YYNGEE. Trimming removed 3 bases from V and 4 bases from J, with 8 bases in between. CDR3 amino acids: CASSANFYEQYF. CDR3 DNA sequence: TGTGCCAGCAGCGCCAATTTTTACGAGCAGTACTTC. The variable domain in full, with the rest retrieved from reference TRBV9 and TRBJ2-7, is DSGVTQTPKHLITATGQRVTLRCSPRSGDLSVYWYQQSLDQGLQFLIQYYNGEERAKGNILERFSAQQFPDLHSELNLSSLELGDSALYFCASSANFYEQYFGPGTRLTVT.

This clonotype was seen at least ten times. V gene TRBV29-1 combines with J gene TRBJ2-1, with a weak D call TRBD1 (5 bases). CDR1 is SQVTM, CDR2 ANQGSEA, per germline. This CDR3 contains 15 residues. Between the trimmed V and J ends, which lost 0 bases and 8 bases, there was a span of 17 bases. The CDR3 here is CSVEDLDSRRDEQFF. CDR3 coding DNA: TGCAGCGTTGAAGACCTAGACAGCCGCCGGGATGAGCAGTTCTTC.

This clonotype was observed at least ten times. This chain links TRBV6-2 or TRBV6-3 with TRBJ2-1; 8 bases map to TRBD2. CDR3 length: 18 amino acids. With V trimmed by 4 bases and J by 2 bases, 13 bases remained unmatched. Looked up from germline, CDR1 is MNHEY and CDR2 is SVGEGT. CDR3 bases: TGTGCCAGCAGTTCCCCGTGGGGAGCGGGAGAAACCTACAATGAGCAGTTCTTC. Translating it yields CASSSPWGAGETYNEQFF.

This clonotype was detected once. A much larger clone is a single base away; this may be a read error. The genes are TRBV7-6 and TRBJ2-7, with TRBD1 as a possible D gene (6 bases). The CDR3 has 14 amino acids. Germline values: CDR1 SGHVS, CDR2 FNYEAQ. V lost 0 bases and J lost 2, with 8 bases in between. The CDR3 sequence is CASSLAGATYEQYF. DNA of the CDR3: TGTGCCAGCAGCTTAGCGGGGGCCACCTACGAGCAGTACTTC.

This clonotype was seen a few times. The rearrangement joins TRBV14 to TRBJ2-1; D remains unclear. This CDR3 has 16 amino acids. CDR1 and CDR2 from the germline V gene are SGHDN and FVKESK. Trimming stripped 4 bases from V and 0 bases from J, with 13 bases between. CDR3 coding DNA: TGTGCCAGCAGCCTAAGACACCCTAGCTCCTACAATGAGCAGTTCTTC. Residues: CASSLRHPSSYNEQFF.

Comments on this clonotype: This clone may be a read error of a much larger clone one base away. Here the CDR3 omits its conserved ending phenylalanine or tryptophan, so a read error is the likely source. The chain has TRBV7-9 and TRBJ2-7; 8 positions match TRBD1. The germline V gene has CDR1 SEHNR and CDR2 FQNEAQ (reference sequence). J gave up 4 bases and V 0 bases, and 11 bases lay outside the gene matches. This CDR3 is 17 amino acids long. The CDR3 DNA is TGTGCCAGCAGCTTAGCCCGGGACAGGACGACTCCTTACGAGCAGTACATC. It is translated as CASSLARDRTTPYEQYI.